This TCR beta chain is drawn from a study of identical twins. Study conclusions and caveats: Surplus twin overlap in beta out-of-frame sequences was less pronounced. Findings depended on cross-sectional statistics rather than tracking the same donors.

Template switching introduced a universal primer site, and the cDNA bore unique molecular identifiers. TCRdb re-called the 5' RACE reads with MiXCR, one entry per CDR3 protein. In the table there are around 500,000 distinct CDR3 sequences, 11% to 15% of which are singletons. Healthy Caucasians were all of the donors. Of note for this clonotype: Antigen unknown.

This CDR3 comprises 15 residues. Germline CDR1 MNHEY, CDR2 SMNVEV (reference sequence). Trimming took 5 bases from V and 0 from J, leaving 14 bases between them. The sample was also reused in another study, on yellow fever vaccine responses in identical twins.

This clonotype was obtained from a woman under 30 in good health. The specimen sequenced was CD4+ T cells sorted from blood. The rearrangement links TRBV27 to TRBJ2-7; D perhaps matches TRBD2 (6 bases). The CDR3: CASSPGGAYSYEQYF. CDR3 coding DNA: TGTGCCAGCAGTCCTGGCGGGGCTTACTCCTACGAGCAGTACTTC.